Given below is one T cell receptor beta chain in context. No antigen is known for it. Library preparation (for TCRbeta) was performed with unique molecular identifiers. TCRdb itself ran the PCR reads through MiXCR, one entry per CDR3 protein. The sample lists about 200,000 distinct CDR3 sequences, roughly 7% occurring once. This sample is drawn from a study of T-cell reconstitution after alpha-beta-depleted transplantation in children. CDR1 MDHEN and CDR2 SYDVKM come from the germline V gene. The ends were cut back, 7 bases at V and 4 bases at J, with 17 bases in the middle. This CDR3 region has 15 residues. Whole-study results and caveats: In some patients, recipient T cells and intrathymic progenitors surviving conditioning explained high day-60 diversity. It was newly produced T cells that mostly accounted for T-cell counts and diversity one year after transplant. In patients about two months after transplant, alpha-beta T cells reportedly arose from several hundred expanded graft clones.

Sequenced here: PBMCs, sampled before TCRalphabeta/CD19-depleted stem cell transplant. The sequence derives from a boy aged 2 to 10 with acute lymphoblastic leukemia, due to receive a stem cell transplant. V gene TRBV28 combines with J gene TRBJ1-5, with a possible D match to TRBD1 (6 bases). The CDR3 spells CASTIDGQTNQPQHF. CDR3 nucleotide sequence: TGTGCCAGCACCATCGACGGACAGACAAATCAGCCCCAGCATTTT.